These 7 T cell receptor beta chains originate from one sample sequenced in a study of blood T cell repertoires in COVID-19. Produced via immunoSEQ multiplex PCR; TCRdb's table is partial and in-frame only. The table has 310,000 or so clones, nearly 90% seen once. Source material: PBMCs or T cells enriched from blood (not recorded which). These receptors were taken from a woman younger than 30 with acute COVID-19.

In this sample, this clone turned up a few times. The chain links TRBV3-1 (or the pseudogene TRBV3-2) to TRBJ2-3; TRBD1 aligns across 8 bases. The CDR3 runs to 15 residues. V was clipped by 5 bases and J by 2 bases; unmatched bases: 6. Looked up from germline, CDR1 is LGHDT and CDR2 is YNNKEL (reference sequence). The CDR3 DNA sequence: TGTGCCAGCAGCGCCGGGACAGGCCCCACAGATACGCAGTATTTT. It yields the protein CASSAGTGPTDTQYF.

The J gene is TRBJ1-2, the V gene TRBV7-2; 7 bases fit TRBD1. The CDR3 has 14 amino acids. With V trimmed by 3 bases and J by 4 bases, 5 bases remained unmatched. The germline CDR1 and CDR2 sequences are SGHTA and FQGNSA. The DNA of the CDR3 is TGTGCCAGCAGCTTTGCGGGACAGATCTATGGCTACACCTTC. This encodes CASSFAGQIYGYTF. The full variable domain, rest sourced from reference TRBV7-2 and TRBJ1-2, is GAGVSQSPSNKVTEKGKDVELRCDPISGHTALYWYRQSLGQGLEFLIYFQGNSAPDKSGLPSDRFSAERTGGSVSTLTIQRTQQEDSAVYLCASSFAGQIYGYTFGSGTRLTVV.

The V call is TRBV28, the J call TRBJ1-2; no firm D call. The V end lost 2 bases, the J end lost 5 bases, and 12 bases lay between the germline ends. Germline V gene lookup returns CDR1 MDHEN and CDR2 SYDVKM. The CDR3 length is 14 residues. For the CDR3, the DNA is TGTGCCAGCAGTTTACCGCCAGATATATATGGCTACACCTTC. Translated: CASSLPPDIYGYTF.

This chain joins TRBV5-1 and TRBJ2-3; 11 positions agree with TRBD2. CDR1 is SGHRS, CDR2 YFSETQ, per germline. Trimming cost V 4 bases and J 2 bases; bases outside gene matches: 6. The CDR3 runs to 16 residues. In DNA form, the CDR3 reads TGCGCCAGCAGCGGAGTAGCGGGAGGGCTCACAGATACGCAGTATTTT. This sequence encodes CASSGVAGGLTDTQYF.

The CDR3 coding sequence is TGCAGCGTGGCAACAGGGGGTAGCAATCAGCCCCAGCATTTT. The encoded protein is CSVATGGSNQPQHF. The chain couples TRBV29-1 to TRBJ1-5; TRBD1 agrees at 8 bases. The CDR3 length is 14 residues. V lost 6 bases, J lost 0 bases, and 4 bases stayed unmatched. Germline assignment: CDR1 SQVTM and CDR2 ANQGSEA.

This chain connects TRBV28 to TRBJ2-1; D is possibly TRBD1 (6 bases). V was trimmed by 6 bases and J by 3 bases, leaving 18 bases between them. The CDR3 consists of 16 residues. Germline assignment: CDR1 MDHEN and CDR2 SYDVKM. The CDR3 DNA reads TGTGCCAGCAGCCCCGGGGAAAACAGGGTCTACAATGAGCAGTTCTTC. Amino acid sequence: CASSPGENRVYNEQFF.

The rearrangement uses TRBV16 and TRBJ2-2; D possibly corresponds to TRBD1 (7 bases). The CDR3 totals 16 residues. Deletions cut 2 bases from V and 5 bases from J, with 15 bases between. CDR1 KGHSY and CDR2 FQNENV come from the germline V gene. CDR3 DNA: TGTGCCAGCAGCCAAGTGGCGACAGGGAGGACCGGGGAGCTGTTTTTT. Its protein is CASSQVATGRTGELFF. Full variable domain (missing parts from reference TRBV16 and TRBJ2-2): GEEVAQTPKHLVRGEGQKAKLYCAPIKGHSYVFWYQQVLKNEFKFLISFQNENVFDETGMPKERFSAKCLPNSPCSLEIQATKLEDSAVYFCASSQVATGRTGELFFGEGSRLTVL.